These 23 T cell receptor beta chains originate from one sample sequenced in a study of early T cells in non-severe SARS-CoV-2 infection. TCRdb used MiXCR to reprocess the 5' RACE reads, holding one entry per CDR3 protein. This table has under 95,000 distinct CDR3 sequences, more than 13% appearing once. The material sequenced was whole blood. Receptors originate from an adult who was a healthcare worker with PCR-confirmed SARS-CoV-2 infection or an uninfected control (not recorded which).

The V gene is TRBV1, the J gene TRBJ1-5; TRBD1 reflects the table's D call only, with no check against the DNA. TRBV1 is given as a pseudogene. The CDR3 consists of 17 residues. The CDR3 loop reads CTSSQWDRGYSHQPQHF. The CDR3 DNA follows: TGCACCAGCAGCCAATGGGACAGGGGGTATTCACATCAGCCCCAGCATTTT.

The chain is built from TRBV3-1 and TRBJ2-5, with unresolved D. Germline lookup yields CDR1 LGHDT and CDR2 YNNKEL (reference sequence). With 4 bases removed from V and 5 bases from J, the gap between germline ends came to 14 bases. CDR3 length: 14 amino acids. CDR3 loop: CASSPPAMSETQYF. The CDR3 bases are TGTGCCAGCAGCCCGCCCGCGATGTCTGAGACCCAGTACTTC.

Only a few counts were recorded for this clonotype. The chain carries TRBV29-1 and TRBJ2-7; tentative D call: TRBD2 (6 bases). This CDR3 contains 14 residues. Trimming took off 6 bases at V and 2 bases at J, with 17 bases between the two ends. The germline CDR1 and CDR2 sequences are SQVTM and ANQGSEA. CDR3 sequence reads: CSVMLMGGTYEQYF. CDR3 DNA sequence: TGCAGCGTGATGTTGATGGGGGGTACCTACGAGCAGTACTTC.

The chain couples TRBV11-2 to TRBJ2-2; no firm D call. The CDR3 runs 15 residues. CDR1 and CDR2 (germline): SGHAT, FQNNGV. V was clipped by 2 bases and J by 4 bases, with 11 bases between them. In DNA form, the CDR3 reads TGTGCCAGCAGCTTATTACCGATCATCACCGGGGAGCTGTTTTTT. Residues: CASSLLPIITGELFF.

CDR3 sequence (DNA): TGTGCCAGCAGTGACGGGGAGCTAGATACGCAGTATTTT. It is translated as CASSDGELDTQYF. The chain carries TRBV2 and TRBJ2-3; D may be TRBD2 (5 bases). The CDR3 runs 13 residues. CDR1 and CDR2 (germline): SNHLY, FYNNEI. The V and J ends lost 3 bases and 5 bases respectively, with 9 bases between them.

CDR3 amino acids: CASSPFDGDYEQYF. Written as DNA, the CDR3 is TGTGCCAGCAGCCCTTTCGACGGCGACTACGAGCAGTACTTC. The chain joins TRBV14 to TRBJ2-7; D remains unclear. Germline CDR1 SGHDN, CDR2 FVKESK. The V gene lost 4 bases and the J gene lost 3 bases, with 13 bases spanning the gap. CDR3 size: 14 residues.

The chain couples TRBV20-1 to TRBJ2-1; D call uncertain. The CDR3 is 11 residues long. Deletions cut 3 bases from V and 5 bases from J, with 5 bases between. Germline-derived CDR1 and CDR2 are DFQATT and SNEGSKA (reference sequence). CDR3: CSARADNEQFF. CDR3 nucleotides: TGCAGTGCTAGGGCCGACAATGAGCAGTTCTTC.

This clonotype came up many times. The chain uses TRBV4-3 and TRBJ2-7, with 11 bases matching TRBD1. The CDR3 contains 18 residues. V lost 0 bases to trimming and J lost 3 bases; unmatched junction nucleotides: 10. Germline V gene sequence: CDR1 LGHNA, CDR2 YSLEER. In nucleotides, the CDR3 is TGCGCCAGCAGCCAAGAGATACGGGCCGGGACAGGGGGCTACGAGCAGTACTTC. Translated: CASSQEIRAGTGGYEQYF.

This chain joins TRBV7-6 and TRBJ2-3; 9 bases align to TRBD2. The CDR3 totals 15 residues. Germline V gene data show CDR1 as SGHVS and CDR2 as FNYEAQ. The junction had 1 base not matched to a gene; V was cut back by 2 bases and J by 1 base. The CDR3 DNA is TGTGCCAGCAGCTTATCTAGCGGGGGCACAGATACGCAGTATTTT. Amino acid sequence: CASSLSSGGTDTQYF.

This clonotype was picked up many times. The J gene is TRBJ2-2, the V gene TRBV5-1; 9 bases line up with TRBD2. Trimming cost V 6 bases and J 8 bases; bases outside gene matches: 8. Germline-derived CDR1 and CDR2 are SGHRS and YFSETQ. This CDR3 comprises 14 residues. The CDR3 DNA is TGCGCCAGCATAGGTAGCGGGAGTACTGGGGAGCTGTTTTTT. It specifies CASIGSGSTGELFF.

In its sample, this clonotype was seen a few times. J is TRBJ1-1 and V is TRBV6-5; 9 nucleotides agree with TRBD1. The length of the CDR3 is 15 residues. J gave up 0 bases and V 6 bases, and 5 bases lay outside the gene matches. The germline V gene encodes CDR1 MNHEY and CDR2 SVGAGI. CDR3 residues: CASRGGTGLNTEAFF. CDR3 coding DNA: TGTGCCAGCAGGGGGGGGACAGGGTTGAACACTGAAGCTTTCTTT.

The V call is TRBV6-2 or TRBV6-3, the J call TRBJ2-7; no reliable D call. From germline, CDR1 is MNHEY and CDR2 SVGEGT. The CDR3 sequence is 17 residues long. The V end lost 0 bases, the J end lost 2 bases, and 17 bases lay between the germline ends. CDR3 bases: TGTGCCAGCAGTTACTCGATAGATCGCCCTGGGGCCTACGAGCAGTACTTC. Translated, it gives CASSYSIDRPGAYEQYF.

The J gene is TRBJ2-5, the V gene TRBV9; no reliable D call. V lost 0 bases and J lost 5, with 14 bases in between. The CDR3 consists of 15 residues. Germline V gene lookup returns CDR1 SGDLS and CDR2 YYNGEE. The CDR3 nucleotides are TGTGCCAGCAGCGTAGCCGCAGGCAGCGCTGAGACCCAGTACTTC. Its protein is CASSVAAGSAETQYF.

The rearrangement joins TRBV12-3 or TRBV12-4 to TRBJ1-1; D perhaps matches TRBD1 (5 bases). The CDR3 runs 13 residues. V lost 6 bases, J lost 1 base, and 9 bases lay in between. DNA of the CDR3: TGTGCCAGCAGCTCCAGGGAGAACACTGAAGCTTTCTTT. Translation: CASSSRENTEAFF.

This clonotype has more than one count but fewer than ten. The chain couples TRBV12-3 or TRBV12-4 to TRBJ1-1; D not certain. V was clipped by 5 bases and J by 11 bases, with 15 bases between them. The CDR3 loop spans 12 amino acids. In DNA, the CDR3 is TGTGCCAGCAGTACGTACACGGCTGGGGCTTTCTTT. This gives the protein CASSTYTAGAFF.

A few counts support this clonotype. This chain uses TRBV2 with TRBJ2-7; 7 nucleotides align to TRBD1. CDR1 is SNHLY, CDR2 FYNNEI, per germline. V lost 3 bases, J lost 3 bases, and 2 bases stayed unmatched. The CDR3 contains 13 residues. CDR3 loop: CASSDWTGYEQYF. The CDR3 DNA follows: TGTGCCAGCAGTGATTGGACAGGCTACGAGCAGTACTTC. The full variable domain, rest sourced from reference TRBV2 and TRBJ2-7, is EPEVTQTPSHQVTQMGQEVILRCVPISNHLYFYWYRQILGQKVEFLVSFYNNEISEKSEIFDDQFSVERPDGSNFTLKIRSTKLEDSAMYFCASSDWTGYEQYFGPGTRLTVT.

This clonotype appeared once. The chain employs TRBV5-1 and TRBJ2-2, with TRBD2 matching 10 bases. Germline CDR1 SGHRS, CDR2 YFSETQ. This CDR3 is 17 amino acids long. J gave up 0 bases and V 1 base, and 3 bases lay outside the gene matches. CDR3 DNA sequence: TGCGCCAGCAGCTTGTTACTAGCGGGATCGAACACCGGGGAGCTGTTTTTT. Encoded protein: CASSLLLAGSNTGELFF.

The J gene is TRBJ2-6, the V gene TRBV5-4, with unresolved D. V dropped 4 bases and J dropped 0 bases, with 11 bases sitting between them. The CDR3 extends over 16 amino acids. The germline V gene encodes CDR1 SGHNT and CDR2 YYREEE (reference sequence). Here the CDR3 DNA reads TGTGCCAGCAGCGCCGCGGCCGGCTCTGGGGCCAACGTCCTGACTTTC. The encoded protein is CASSAAAGSGANVLTF.

This chain connects TRBV10-3 to TRBJ1-5; no firm D call. The germline V gene encodes CDR1 ENHRY and CDR2 SYGVKD. This CDR3 contains 13 residues. Trimming removed 2 bases from V and 5 bases from J, with 7 bases in between. CDR3 DNA: TGTGCCATCAGTGAGCCTGGTTATCAGCCCCAGCATTTT. As protein: CAISEPGYQPQHF.

The chain is built from TRBV28 and TRBJ2-1; D might be TRBD1 or TRBD2, each matching 5 bases. The V gene lost 1 base and the J gene lost 0 bases, with 10 bases spanning the gap. There are 16 residues in the CDR3. Germline values: CDR1 MDHEN, CDR2 SYDVKM. CDR3 DNA sequence: TGTGCCAGCAGTTTATTGGGACGGAGCTCCTACAATGAGCAGTTCTTC. Protein product: CASSLLGRSSYNEQFF.

The table lists this clonotype with a few counts. The V and J genes are TRBV20-1 and TRBJ1-3; D is perhaps TRBD1 (5 bases). CDR3 length equals 14 residues. The V gene's germline CDR1 is DFQATT and CDR2 SNEGSKA (reference sequence). Trimming pared 5 bases from V and 4 bases from J, leaving 15 bases between. CDR3 DNA: TGCAGTGCTCAATCTGGGGCAAGGGGAAACACCATATATTTT. It encodes CSAQSGARGNTIYF.

This clonotype was detected only a few times. This chain connects TRBV12-3 or TRBV12-4 to TRBJ2-3, with TRBD2 matching over 7 bases. This CDR3 is 13 amino acids long. The V segment lost 8 bases and the J segment 4 bases; nucleotides outside the gene matches: 6. Here the CDR3 DNA reads TGTGCCAGCGGCGGGGGTATACCAGATACGCAGTATTTT. Residues: CASGGGIPDTQYF.

This clonotype has ten or more counts. The J gene is TRBJ1-3, the V gene TRBV7-2, with TRBD1 as a possible D gene (5 bases). V was cut by 5 bases and J by 2 bases, with 19 bases left in between. This CDR3 is 17 amino acids long. CDR1 and CDR2 from the germline V gene are SGHTA and FQGNSA. CDR3 coding DNA: TGTGCCAGCAGCCCGGCCAGGGTTATGGGCCCTGGAAACACCATATATTTT. Translated, it gives CASSPARVMGPGNTIYF.